A selection of T cell receptor beta chains follows, all from one sample in a study of identical twins. TCRdb reanalysed the 5' RACE reads using MiXCR and keeps one entry per CDR3 protein. The sample consists of under 400,000 distinct CDR3 sequences, roughly 9% of them appearing once. Sequenced input: naive T cells sorted from blood. These receptors all come from a woman aged 45-65 years in good health. The CDR3 runs from the conserved cysteine through the conserved F or W. The order of the fields is CDR3 protein, V gene, clone size, J gene. Not every row has a clone size; where given, it reads once, few, many or a size class.

CVSSSTGVLYGYTF	TRBV7-2	.	TRBJ1-2
CASTQAAGDYNEQFF	TRBV12-3/TRBV12-4	many	TRBJ2-1
CASSQVRTSGSYEQYF	TRBV4-1	.	TRBJ2-7
CASSLVGGWDSGANVLTF	TRBV11-2	.	TRBJ2-6
CASSLGGLAGAYNEQFF	TRBV7-9	many	TRBJ2-1
CATLTGFGNTIYF	TRBV10-3	.	TRBJ1-3
CASSLGETGTDTQYF	TRBV11-2	.	TRBJ2-3
CASSFAGRNTEAFF	TRBV12-3/TRBV12-4	many	TRBJ1-1
CASSSGTTFQYF	TRBV2	few	TRBJ2-5
CASSGSGPLYNEQFF	TRBV3-1	few	TRBJ2-1
CAISAQPSTLYNEQFF	TRBV10-3	many	TRBJ2-1
CSASGLAGRNEQFF	TRBV20-1	.	TRBJ2-1
CSVPMSTTGNQPQHF	TRBV20-1	many	TRBJ1-5
CASSRNPTSGGYQETQYF	TRBV5-1	few	TRBJ2-5
CASSQGRERGYEQYF	TRBV4-1	.	TRBJ2-7
CASSITESSYNEQFF	TRBV19	few	TRBJ2-1
CASSEWRGNEQFF	TRBV25-1	.	TRBJ2-1
CASSGSGRGETQYF	TRBV7-9	.	TRBJ2-5
CASSPGLAGGDEQYF	TRBV7-9	.	TRBJ2-7
CASSLLVSGTGANVLTF	TRBV27	.	TRBJ2-6
CASRDSRGTLAEAFF	TRBV5-1	few	TRBJ1-1
CASSKRGGGTDTQYF	TRBV21-1	few	TRBJ2-3
CASSFQGRNTEAFF	TRBV27	.	TRBJ1-1
CASRTDRVAYEQYF	TRBV27	.	TRBJ2-7
CASSFGGGPGANVLTF	TRBV12-3/TRBV12-4	.	TRBJ2-6
CASSLRDSPFTGELFF	TRBV3-1	.	TRBJ2-2
CASSSAVISSYNEQFF	TRBV5-1	.	TRBJ2-1
CSARRGRLTTDTQYF	TRBV29-1	many	TRBJ2-3
CASSLFPLSGTNEQFF	TRBV5-1	many	TRBJ2-1
CATSDSSRSSYNEQFF	TRBV24-1	.	TRBJ2-1
CASSTTGMGNTQYF	TRBV28	few	TRBJ2-3
CASSLFGRGMNQETQYF	TRBV5-1	.	TRBJ2-5
CSARRGTGKREPQHF	TRBV20-1	many	TRBJ1-5
CASSKTGTGSEQYF	TRBV12-3/TRBV12-4	.	TRBJ2-7
CASSSDMWTAWFF	TRBV7-2	few	TRBJ2-1
CATSGLGQETEAFF	TRBV15	many	TRBJ1-1
CASSDRDAGTNEQFF	TRBV6-5	many	TRBJ2-1
CSVQGLAVLGEQYF	TRBV29-1	many	TRBJ2-7
CSAYGGQETQYF	TRBV20-1	.	TRBJ2-5
CASSPMTENIQYF	TRBV5-1	many	TRBJ2-4
CASSLRSLRDNSPLHF	TRBV5-5	few	TRBJ1-6
CASSQDGGEETQYF	TRBV4-2	many	TRBJ2-5
CASSFWDSTYEQYF	TRBV12-3/TRBV12-4	few	TRBJ2-7
CSARAAAGRENTEAFF	TRBV20-1	few	TRBJ1-1
CASSYSRQDTQYF	TRBV6-5	.	TRBJ2-3
CASSLSGAETQYF	TRBV5-1	.	TRBJ2-5
CASTHHAGNEQFF	TRBV4-1	few	TRBJ2-1